The 25 T cell receptor beta chains reported below all come from one sample, sequenced in a study of T cell responses to AZD1222 COVID-19 vaccine. Sequencing was performed with immunoSEQ multiplex PCR; in TCRdb, only in-frame clones are kept and a portion is missing. The sample carries 85,000 to 120,000 clones, 70% to 90% recorded once. The material sequenced was peripheral blood, taken on day 0 of AZD1222 vaccination. These receptors were obtained from an adult in good health.

V is TRBV29-1 and J is TRBJ2-3; the D gene could be TRBD1 or TRBD2 (5 bases each). The CDR3 runs to 13 residues. The germline V and J ends were trimmed by 7 bases and 9 bases, with 20 bases remaining between them. Germline values: CDR1 SQVTM, CDR2 ANQGSEA. This CDR3 is CSGTNPGPRTQYF. In DNA, the CDR3 is TGCAGCGGAACCAACCCGGGACCCCGCACGCAGTATTTT.

This rearrangement joins TRBV4-3 to TRBJ1-1; D is unresolved. Germline loops: CDR1 LGHNA, CDR2 YSLEER. The CDR3 is made up of 14 amino acids. V dropped 0 bases and J dropped 5 bases, with 10 bases sitting between them. CDR3 sequence: CASSQDMSVTEAFF. The CDR3 DNA reads as TGCGCCAGCAGCCAAGATATGAGTGTTACTGAAGCTTTCTTT.

V is TRBV7-2 and J is TRBJ1-5; D possibly corresponds to TRBD1 (5 bases). The CDR3 contains 14 residues. In germline, CDR1 is SGHTA, CDR2 FQGNSA. V lost 1 base and J 11 bases, leaving 15 bases between the germline ends. The CDR3 DNA reads TGTGCCAGCAGCTTAGGTTCAGGGTCCTCAGCCCAGCATTTT. This translates into CASSLGSGSSAQHF. Together with reference TRBV7-2 and TRBJ1-5, the CDR3 gives the full variable domain: GAGVSQSPSNKVTEKGKDVELRCDPISGHTALYWYRQSLGQGLEFLIYFQGNSAPDKSGLPSDRFSAERTGGSVSTLTIQRTQQEDSAVYLCASSLGSGSSAQHFGDGTRLSIL.

The chain links TRBV6-5 to TRBJ2-1, with D tentatively TRBD2 (7 bases). V was trimmed by 5 bases and J by 2 bases, leaving 10 bases between them. Per germline, CDR1 MNHEY and CDR2 SVGAGI. The CDR3 has 14 residues. The chain's CDR3 is CASSRGGAYNEQFF. DNA of the CDR3: TGTGCCAGCAGTAGGGGGGGGGCCTACAATGAGCAGTTCTTC.

This chain connects TRBV2 to TRBJ1-5, with D possibly being TRBD1 (5 bases). Trimming left V 2 bases short and J 10 bases short, with 9 bases between. The germline gives CDR1 SNHLY, CDR2 FYNNEI. The CDR3 contains 12 residues. The CDR3, as DNA: TGTGCCAGCAGTGAATCAGGGCAACCCCAGCATTTT. Translating gives CASSESGQPQHF.

The gene calls are TRBV11-2 and TRBJ1-2, with unresolved D. The V gene's germline CDR1 is SGHAT and CDR2 FQNNGV. The CDR3 is 16 amino acids. Between the trimmed V and J ends, which lost 1 base and 0 bases, there was a span of 12 bases. The CDR3 bases are TGTGCCAGCAGCTTAGTCAGCGACCTTCCTAACTATGGCTACACCTTC. Translation: CASSLVSDLPNYGYTF.

The rearrangement uses TRBV5-1 and TRBJ2-3, with D tentatively TRBD1 (5 bases). Trimming cost V 2 bases and J 6 bases, with 10 bases left between them. CDR3 length: 13 amino acids. Germline V lookup: CDR1 SGHRS, CDR2 YFSETQ. CDR3: CASSFGPGDTQYF. In DNA, the CDR3 is TGCGCCAGCAGCTTTGGACCAGGGGATACGCAGTATTTT.

This clone was counted only a few times. The rearrangement links TRBV4-1 to TRBJ1-2; no firm D call. V lost 5 bases, J lost 7 bases, and 14 bases lay in between. This CDR3 has 13 amino acids. Germline lookup yields CDR1 MGHRA and CDR2 YSYEKL. In DNA form, the CDR3 reads TGCGCCAGCAGCGCTTCGAGATCAAGTGGCTACACCTTC. Protein: CASSASRSSGYTF.

The rearrangement joins TRBV10-3 to TRBJ2-7; D might be TRBD1 (7 bases). Trimming removed 3 bases from V and 4 bases from J, with 16 bases in between. This CDR3 region has 15 residues. Germline values: CDR1 ENHRY, CDR2 SYGVKD. The CDR3 region has the DNA TGTGCCATCAGTGACACCCGACAGGGAGGATACGAGCAGTACTTC. It is translated as CAISDTRQGGYEQYF.

J is TRBJ2-1 and V is TRBV6-5; possibly TRBD2 for D (5 bases). Between the trimmed V and J ends, which lost 4 bases and 8 bases, there was a span of 9 bases. There are 12 residues in the CDR3. The germline gives CDR1 MNHEY, CDR2 SVGAGI. The CDR3 DNA is TGTGCCAGCAGTTTGGGCGGGTATGAGCAGTTCTTC. It encodes CASSLGGYEQFF.

As to this clone: One end of the junction fails to match germline, which may point to a read error. The chain joins TRBV6-1 to TRBJ1-5, with D unclear. This CDR3 spans 17 amino acids. In germline, CDR1 is MNHNS, CDR2 SASEGT. CDR3 coding DNA: TGTGCCAGCCGTGAAGAGACGTCAGGAGTAAATAATCAGCCCCAGCATTTT. This sequence encodes CASREETSGVNNQPQHF.

This rearrangement joins TRBV5-4 to TRBJ2-2; D unclear. Germline V gene lookup returns CDR1 SGHNT and CDR2 YYREEE (reference sequence). Deletions cut 4 bases from V and 1 base from J, with 2 bases between. The CDR3 length is 12 residues. CDR3 coding DNA: TGTGCCAGCAGCATGAACACCGGGGAGCTGTTTTTT. Translated: CASSMNTGELFF.

The chain combines TRBV7-3 with TRBJ2-7, with a tentative D call TRBD2 (7 bases). This CDR3 region has 13 residues. With 1 base removed from V and 5 bases from J, the gap between germline ends came to 9 bases. Germline CDR1 and CDR2: SGHTA and FQGTGA. In DNA form, the CDR3 reads TGTGCCAGCAGCTTAAGGGGGGGCGACGAGCAGTACTTC. Residues: CASSLRGGDEQYF.

This sequence joins TRBV18 and TRBJ1-2; D is undetermined. The CDR3 has 17 residues. Germline lookup yields CDR1 KGHSH and CDR2 LQKENI. V was shortened by 3 bases and J by 2 bases, with 19 bases between the two germline ends. The CDR3 DNA reads TGTGCCAGCTCACCCGGACGTAGGGAAACTATGAACTATGGCTACACCTTC. Protein product: CASSPGRRETMNYGYTF.

V usage is TRBV5-4 and J usage is TRBJ2-2; 12 bases match TRBD1. CDR1 SGHNT and CDR2 YYREEE come from the germline V gene (reference sequence). This CDR3 is 16 amino acids long. With V trimmed by 4 bases and J by 3 bases, 4 bases remained unmatched. For the CDR3, the DNA is TGTGCCAGCAGCCCGGGACAGGGGGCGGACACCGGGGAGCTGTTTTTT. This codes for CASSPGQGADTGELFF.

CDR3 protein: CASTPGTGEMVELFF. Here the CDR3 DNA reads TGCGCCAGCACCCCAGGGACAGGGGAAATGGTAGAGCTGTTTTTT. This chain uses TRBV5-1 with TRBJ1-4, with 10 bases matching TRBD1. The length of the CDR3 is 15 residues. After removal of 6 bases from V and 14 bases from J, the junction contained 16 bases not matched to a gene. In germline, CDR1 is SGHRS, CDR2 YFSETQ.

This clone was counted only a few times. This chain uses TRBV7-9 with TRBJ1-2; D unclear. Germline V lookup: CDR1 SEHNR, CDR2 FQNEAQ (reference sequence). V lost 5 bases and J 4 bases, leaving 17 bases between the germline ends. This CDR3 region has 15 residues. Here the CDR3 reads CASSRSHDDPYGYTF. The CDR3 DNA reads TGTGCCAGCAGCCGTTCGCATGATGACCCCTATGGCTACACCTTC.

The V gene is TRBV11-2, the J gene TRBJ2-5; D perhaps matches TRBD2 (6 bases). The germline CDR1 and CDR2 sequences are SGHAT and FQNNGV. V lost 5 bases and J lost 5, with 18 bases in between. The CDR3 sequence is 15 residues long. Written as DNA, the CDR3 is TGTGCCAGCAGCCTCGGGACTCACCTGGGGGAGACCCAGTACTTC. Protein product: CASSLGTHLGETQYF.

The rearrangement uses TRBV12-5 and TRBJ1-2; D gene unclear. CDR3 length: 16 amino acids. Germline V lookup: CDR1 LGHNT, CDR2 FRNRAP. V was trimmed by 0 bases and J by 0 bases, leaving 11 bases between them. In nucleotides, the CDR3 is TGTGCTAGTGGTTTGGTCACTGGAGGGACTAACTATGGCTACACCTTC. It codes for CASGLVTGGTNYGYTF.

The DNA of the CDR3 is TGTGCCAGCAGTTTATTGGGGATGACTAGCGGGAAGGGTAATGAGCAGTTCTTC. It codes for CASSLLGMTSGKGNEQFF. The gene calls are TRBV27 and TRBJ2-1; 11 bases line up with TRBD2. This CDR3 is 18 amino acids long. In germline, CDR1 is MNHEY, CDR2 SMNVEV (reference sequence). J lost 7 bases, V lost 1 base, and 12 bases had no gene match.

J is TRBJ1-2 and V is TRBV7-2; D remains ambiguous. The CDR3 sequence is 14 residues long. With 2 bases removed from V and 4 bases from J, the gap between germline ends came to 11 bases. The germline V gene encodes CDR1 SGHTA and CDR2 FQGNSA. The CDR3 region is CASSLTVLPYGYTF. The CDR3 DNA reads TGTGCCAGCAGCTTAACAGTTCTACCCTATGGCTACACCTTC.

The chain is built from TRBV25-1 and TRBJ1-6; no clear D gene. V shed 4 bases and J shed 10 bases, with 14 bases lying between them. Germline loops: CDR1 MGHDK, CDR2 SYGVNS. The CDR3 loop spans 14 amino acids. CDR3 sequence (DNA): TGTGCCAGCAGTGTGCAAGGAATTAACTCACCCCTCCACTTT. It is translated as CASSVQGINSPLHF.

The chain carries TRBV19 and TRBJ1-3, with unresolved D. V was pared by 11 bases and J by 0 bases, with 8 bases between. Per the germline V gene, CDR1 is LNHDA and CDR2 is SQIVND (reference sequence). This CDR3 region has 12 residues. The CDR3 sequence: CASGFSGNTIYF. In nucleotides, the CDR3 is TGTGCCTCGGGGTTCTCTGGAAACACCATATATTTT.

This chain uses TRBV4-3 with TRBJ1-4, with 12 positions matching TRBD1. This CDR3 has 15 residues. CDR1 LGHNA and CDR2 YSLEER come from the germline V gene. V dropped 3 bases and J dropped 8; count of bases not matched to a gene: 4. The CDR3 loop is CASSQGQGAREKLFF. CDR3 nucleotide sequence: TGCGCCAGCAGCCAGGGACAGGGGGCGCGGGAAAAACTGTTTTTT.

This rearrangement joins TRBV19 to TRBJ1-2, with 8 bases aligning to TRBD1. There are 13 residues in the CDR3. Per the germline V gene, CDR1 is LNHDA and CDR2 is SQIVND (reference sequence). V lost 9 bases and J lost 1; bases outside the gene matches: 4. Here the CDR3 DNA reads TGTGCCAGCTCGGGACAGGTTAACTATGGCTACACCTTC. This codes for CASSGQVNYGYTF.